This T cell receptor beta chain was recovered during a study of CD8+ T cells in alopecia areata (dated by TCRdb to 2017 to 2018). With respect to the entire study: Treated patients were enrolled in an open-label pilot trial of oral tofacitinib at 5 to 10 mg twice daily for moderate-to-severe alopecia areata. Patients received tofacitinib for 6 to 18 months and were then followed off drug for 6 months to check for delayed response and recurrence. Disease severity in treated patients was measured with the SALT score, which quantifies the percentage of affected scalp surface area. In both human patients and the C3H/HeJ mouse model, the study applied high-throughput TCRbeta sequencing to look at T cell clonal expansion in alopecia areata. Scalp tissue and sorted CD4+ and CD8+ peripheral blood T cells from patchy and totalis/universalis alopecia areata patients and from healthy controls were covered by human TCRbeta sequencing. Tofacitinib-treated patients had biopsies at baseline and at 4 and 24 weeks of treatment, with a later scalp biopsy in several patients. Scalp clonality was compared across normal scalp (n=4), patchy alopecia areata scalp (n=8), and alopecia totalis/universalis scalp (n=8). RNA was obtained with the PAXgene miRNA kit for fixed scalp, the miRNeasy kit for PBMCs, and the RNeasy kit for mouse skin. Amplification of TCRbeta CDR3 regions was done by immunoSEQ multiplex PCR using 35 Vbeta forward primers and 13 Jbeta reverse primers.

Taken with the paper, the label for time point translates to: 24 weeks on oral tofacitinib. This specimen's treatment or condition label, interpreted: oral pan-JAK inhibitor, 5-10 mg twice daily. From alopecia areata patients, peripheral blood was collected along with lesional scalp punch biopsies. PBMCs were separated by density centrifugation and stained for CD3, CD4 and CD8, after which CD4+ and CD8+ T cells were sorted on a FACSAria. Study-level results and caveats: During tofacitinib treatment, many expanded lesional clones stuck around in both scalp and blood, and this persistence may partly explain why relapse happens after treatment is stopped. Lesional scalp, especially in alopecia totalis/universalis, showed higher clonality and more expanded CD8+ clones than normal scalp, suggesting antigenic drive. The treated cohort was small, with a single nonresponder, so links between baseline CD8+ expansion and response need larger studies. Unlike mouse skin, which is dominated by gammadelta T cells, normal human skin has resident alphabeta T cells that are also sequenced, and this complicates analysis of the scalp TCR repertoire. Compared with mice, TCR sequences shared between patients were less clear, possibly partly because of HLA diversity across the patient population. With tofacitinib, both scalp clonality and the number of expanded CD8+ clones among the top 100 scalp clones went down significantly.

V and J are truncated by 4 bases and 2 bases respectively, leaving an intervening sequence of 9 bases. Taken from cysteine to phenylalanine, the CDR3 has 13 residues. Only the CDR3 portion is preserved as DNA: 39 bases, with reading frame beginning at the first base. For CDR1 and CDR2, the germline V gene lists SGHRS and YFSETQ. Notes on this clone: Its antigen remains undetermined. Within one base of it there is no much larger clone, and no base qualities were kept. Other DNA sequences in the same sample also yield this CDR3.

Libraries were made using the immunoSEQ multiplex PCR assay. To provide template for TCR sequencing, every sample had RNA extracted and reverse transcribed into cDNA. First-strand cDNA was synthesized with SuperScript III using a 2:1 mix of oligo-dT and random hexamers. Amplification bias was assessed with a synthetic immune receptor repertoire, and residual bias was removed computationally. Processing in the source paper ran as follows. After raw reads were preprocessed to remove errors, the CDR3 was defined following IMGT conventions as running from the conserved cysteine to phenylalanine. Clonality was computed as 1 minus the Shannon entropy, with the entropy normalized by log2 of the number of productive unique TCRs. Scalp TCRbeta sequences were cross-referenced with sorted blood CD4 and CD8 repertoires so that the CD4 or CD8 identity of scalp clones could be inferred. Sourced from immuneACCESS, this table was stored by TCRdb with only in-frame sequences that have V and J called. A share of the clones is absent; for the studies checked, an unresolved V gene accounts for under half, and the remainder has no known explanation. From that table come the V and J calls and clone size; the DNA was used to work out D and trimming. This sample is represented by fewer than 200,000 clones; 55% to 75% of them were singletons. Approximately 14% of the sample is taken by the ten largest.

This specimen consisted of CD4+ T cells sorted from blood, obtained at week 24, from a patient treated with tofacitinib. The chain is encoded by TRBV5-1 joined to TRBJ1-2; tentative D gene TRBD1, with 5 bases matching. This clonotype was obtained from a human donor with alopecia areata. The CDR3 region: CASSLDRNYGYTF. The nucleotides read TGCGCCAGCAGCCTTGACAGAAACTATGGCTACACCTTC.